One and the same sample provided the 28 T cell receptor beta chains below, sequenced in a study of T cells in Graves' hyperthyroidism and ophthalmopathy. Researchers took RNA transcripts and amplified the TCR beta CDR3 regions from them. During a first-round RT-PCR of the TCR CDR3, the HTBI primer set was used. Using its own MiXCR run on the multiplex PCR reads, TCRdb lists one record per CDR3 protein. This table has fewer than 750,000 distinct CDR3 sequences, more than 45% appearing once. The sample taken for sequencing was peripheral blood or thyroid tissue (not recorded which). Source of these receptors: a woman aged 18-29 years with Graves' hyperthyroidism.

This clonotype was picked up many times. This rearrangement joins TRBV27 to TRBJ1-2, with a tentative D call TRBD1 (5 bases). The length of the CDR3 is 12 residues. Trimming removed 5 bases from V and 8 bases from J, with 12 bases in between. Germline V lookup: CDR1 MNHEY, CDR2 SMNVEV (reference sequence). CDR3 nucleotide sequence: TGTGCCAGCAGTGCTCCCAACAGGGGCTACACCTTC. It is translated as CASSAPNRGYTF.

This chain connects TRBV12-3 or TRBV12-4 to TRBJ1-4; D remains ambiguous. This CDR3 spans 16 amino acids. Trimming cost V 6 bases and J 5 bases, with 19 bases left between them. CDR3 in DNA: TGTGCCAGCAGACCGAGCGGTATGGGCTACAATGAAAAACTGTTTTTT. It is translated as CASRPSGMGYNEKLFF.

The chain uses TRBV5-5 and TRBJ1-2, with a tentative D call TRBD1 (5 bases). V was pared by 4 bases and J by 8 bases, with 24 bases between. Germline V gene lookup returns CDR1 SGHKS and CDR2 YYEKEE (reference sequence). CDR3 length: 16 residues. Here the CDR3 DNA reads TGTGCCAGCAGCAGTAGGCGGCAAGGGACTCAGTTGGGCTACACCTTC. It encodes CASSSRRQGTQLGYTF. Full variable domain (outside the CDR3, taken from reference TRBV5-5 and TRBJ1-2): DAGVTQSPTHLIKTRGQQVTLRCSPISGHKSVSWYQQVLGQGPQFIFQYYEKEERGRGNFPDRFSARQFPNYSSELNVNALLLGDSALYLCASSSRRQGTQLGYTFGSGTRLTVV.

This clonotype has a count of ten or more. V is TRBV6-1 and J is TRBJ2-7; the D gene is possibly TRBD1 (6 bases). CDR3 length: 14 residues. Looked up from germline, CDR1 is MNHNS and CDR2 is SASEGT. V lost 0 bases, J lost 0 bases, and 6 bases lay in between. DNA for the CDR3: TGTGCCAGCAGTGAAGCGGACAGCTCCTACGAGCAGTACTTC. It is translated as CASSEADSSYEQYF.

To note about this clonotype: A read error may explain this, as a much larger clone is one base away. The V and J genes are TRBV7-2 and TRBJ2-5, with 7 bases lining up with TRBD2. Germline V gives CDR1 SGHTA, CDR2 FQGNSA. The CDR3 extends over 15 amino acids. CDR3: CASSLLAVGGETQYF. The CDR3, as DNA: TGCGCCAGCAGCTTGTTAGCGGTGGGAGGGGAGACCCAGTACTTC.

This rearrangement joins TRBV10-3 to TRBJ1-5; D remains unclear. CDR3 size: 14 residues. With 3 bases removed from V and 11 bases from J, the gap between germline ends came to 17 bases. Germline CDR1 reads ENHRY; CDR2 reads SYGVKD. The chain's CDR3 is CAISDPTSVQTQHF. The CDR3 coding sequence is TGTGCCATCAGTGACCCGACTAGCGTACAGACCCAGCATTTT.

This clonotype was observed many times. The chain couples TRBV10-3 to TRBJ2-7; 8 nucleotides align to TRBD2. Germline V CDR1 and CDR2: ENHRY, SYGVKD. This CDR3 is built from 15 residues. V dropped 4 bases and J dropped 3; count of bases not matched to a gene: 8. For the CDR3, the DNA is TGTGCCATCAGTGGGACGGGACTAGTTAACTACGAGCAGTACTTC. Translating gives CAISGTGLVNYEQYF.

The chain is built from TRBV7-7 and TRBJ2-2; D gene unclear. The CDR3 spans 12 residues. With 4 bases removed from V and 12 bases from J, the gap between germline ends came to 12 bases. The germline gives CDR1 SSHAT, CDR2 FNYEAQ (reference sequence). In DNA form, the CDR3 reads TGTGCCAGCAGCTCACAGTCAGGACAGCTGTTTTTT. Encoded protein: CASSSQSGQLFF.

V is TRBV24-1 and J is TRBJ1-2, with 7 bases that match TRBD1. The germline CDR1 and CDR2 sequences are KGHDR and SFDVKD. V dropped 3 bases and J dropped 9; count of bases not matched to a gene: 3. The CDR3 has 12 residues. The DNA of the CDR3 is TGTGCCACCAGTGATACAGGGGAACGCTACACCTTC. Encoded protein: CATSDTGERYTF.

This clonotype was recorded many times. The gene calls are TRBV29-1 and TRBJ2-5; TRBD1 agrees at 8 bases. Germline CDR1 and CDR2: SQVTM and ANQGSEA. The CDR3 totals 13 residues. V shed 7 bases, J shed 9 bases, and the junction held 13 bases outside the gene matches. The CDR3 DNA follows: TGCAGCGCGACCGGGACAGCACAGGGGGCCCAGTACTTC. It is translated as CSATGTAQGAQYF.

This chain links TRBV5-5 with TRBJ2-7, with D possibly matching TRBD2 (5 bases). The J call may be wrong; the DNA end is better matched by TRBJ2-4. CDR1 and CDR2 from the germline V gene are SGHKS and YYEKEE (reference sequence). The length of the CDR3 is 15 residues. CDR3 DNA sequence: TGTGCCAGCAGCTTAGACGGGATGACCAAAAACATTCAGTACTTC. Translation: CASSLDGMTKNIQYF.

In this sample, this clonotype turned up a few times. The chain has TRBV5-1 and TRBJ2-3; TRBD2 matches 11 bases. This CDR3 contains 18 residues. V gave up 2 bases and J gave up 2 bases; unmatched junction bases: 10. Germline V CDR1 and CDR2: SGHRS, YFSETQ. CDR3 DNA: TGCGCCAGCAGCTTTAAGCTAGCGGGAGGTACAGTCACAGATACGCAGTATTTT. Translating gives CASSFKLAGGTVTDTQYF.

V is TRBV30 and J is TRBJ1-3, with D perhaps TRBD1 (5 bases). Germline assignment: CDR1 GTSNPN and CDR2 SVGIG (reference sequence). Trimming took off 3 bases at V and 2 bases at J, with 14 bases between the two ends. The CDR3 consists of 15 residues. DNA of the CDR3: TGTGCCTGGAGCATAGACAGTGCCACTGGAAACACCATATATTTT. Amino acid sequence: CAWSIDSATGNTIYF.

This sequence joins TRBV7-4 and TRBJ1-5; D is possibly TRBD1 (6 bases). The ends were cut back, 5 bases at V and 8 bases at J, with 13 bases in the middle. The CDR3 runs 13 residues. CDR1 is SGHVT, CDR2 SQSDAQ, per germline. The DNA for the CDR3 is TGTGCCAGCAGCGTAGGGGGTTCGGAGCCCCAGCATTTT. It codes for CASSVGGSEPQHF.

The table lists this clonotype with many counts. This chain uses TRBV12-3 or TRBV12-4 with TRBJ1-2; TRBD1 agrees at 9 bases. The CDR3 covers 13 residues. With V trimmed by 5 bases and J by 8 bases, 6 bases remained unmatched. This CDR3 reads CASSPQGAWGYTF. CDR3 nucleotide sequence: TGTGCCAGCAGTCCACAGGGGGCGTGGGGCTACACCTTC.

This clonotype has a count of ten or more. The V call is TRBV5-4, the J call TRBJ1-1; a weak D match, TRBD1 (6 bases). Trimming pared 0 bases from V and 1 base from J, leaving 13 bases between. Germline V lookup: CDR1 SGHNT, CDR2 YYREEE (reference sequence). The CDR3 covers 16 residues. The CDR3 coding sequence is TGTGCCAGCAGCTTGGCCTTCCGGGGGCGGAACACTGAAGCTTTCTTT. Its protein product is CASSLAFRGRNTEAFF.

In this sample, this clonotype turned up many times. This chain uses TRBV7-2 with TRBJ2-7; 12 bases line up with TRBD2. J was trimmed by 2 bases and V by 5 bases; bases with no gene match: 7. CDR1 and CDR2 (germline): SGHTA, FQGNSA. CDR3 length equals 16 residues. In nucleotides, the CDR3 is TGTGCCAGCAGCGTCAGAACTAGCGGGAGGCCCTACGAGCAGTACTTC. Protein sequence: CASSVRTSGRPYEQYF.

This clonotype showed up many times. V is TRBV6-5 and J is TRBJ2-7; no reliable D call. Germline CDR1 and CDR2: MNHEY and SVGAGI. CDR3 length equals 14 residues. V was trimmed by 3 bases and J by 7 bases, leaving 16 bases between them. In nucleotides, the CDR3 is TGTGCCAGCAGTTATTTGGGGAAACTAAGGGAGCAGTACTTC. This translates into CASSYLGKLREQYF.

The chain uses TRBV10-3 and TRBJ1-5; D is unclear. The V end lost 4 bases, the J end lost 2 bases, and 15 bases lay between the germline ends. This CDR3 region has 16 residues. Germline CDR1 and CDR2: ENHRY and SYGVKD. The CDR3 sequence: CAISVFGVQGNQPQHF. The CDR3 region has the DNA TGTGCCATCAGTGTATTCGGTGTGCAGGGCAATCAGCCCCAGCATTTT.

DNA for the CDR3: TGTGCCAGCTCACGACAGGACGTACAAGAGACCCAGTACTTC. Residues: CASSRQDVQETQYF. The V call is TRBV18, the J call TRBJ2-5; TRBD1 might be the D (6 bases). The length of the CDR3 is 14 residues. Germline-derived CDR1 and CDR2 are KGHSH and LQKENI. Trimming cost V 4 bases and J 2 bases, with 11 bases left between them.

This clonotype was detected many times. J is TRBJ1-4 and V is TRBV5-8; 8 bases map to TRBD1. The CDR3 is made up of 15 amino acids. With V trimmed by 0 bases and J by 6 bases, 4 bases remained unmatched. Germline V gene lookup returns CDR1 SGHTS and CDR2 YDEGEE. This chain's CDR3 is CASSLAQGAHEKLFF. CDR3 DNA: TGTGCCAGCAGCTTGGCGCAGGGGGCGCATGAAAAACTGTTTTTT.

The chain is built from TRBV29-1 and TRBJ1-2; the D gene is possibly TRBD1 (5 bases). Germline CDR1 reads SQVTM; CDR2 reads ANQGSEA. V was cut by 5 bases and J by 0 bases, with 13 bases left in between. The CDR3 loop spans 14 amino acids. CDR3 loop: CSVRGDGANYGYTF. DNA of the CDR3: TGCAGCGTTCGAGGGGACGGAGCTAACTATGGCTACACCTTC.

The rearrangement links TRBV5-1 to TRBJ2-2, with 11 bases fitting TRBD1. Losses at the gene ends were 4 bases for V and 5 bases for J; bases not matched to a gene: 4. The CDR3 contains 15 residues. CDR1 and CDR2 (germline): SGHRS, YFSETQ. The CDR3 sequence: CASSQGQGETGELFF. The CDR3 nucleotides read TGCGCCAGCAGCCAGGGACAGGGGGAAACCGGGGAGCTGTTTTTT.

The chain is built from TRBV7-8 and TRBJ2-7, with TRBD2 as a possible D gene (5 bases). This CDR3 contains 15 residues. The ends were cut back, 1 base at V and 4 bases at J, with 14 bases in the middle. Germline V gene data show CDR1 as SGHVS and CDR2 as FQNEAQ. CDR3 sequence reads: CASSLVSLARYEQYF. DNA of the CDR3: TGTGCCAGCAGCTTAGTATCTCTAGCACGTTACGAGCAGTACTTC.

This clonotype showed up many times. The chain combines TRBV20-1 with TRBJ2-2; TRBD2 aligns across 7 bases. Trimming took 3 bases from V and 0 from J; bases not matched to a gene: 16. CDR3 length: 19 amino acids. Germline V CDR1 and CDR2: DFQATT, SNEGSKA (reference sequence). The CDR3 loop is CSARPSLWRERPNTGELFF. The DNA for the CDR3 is TGCAGTGCTAGGCCCTCGCTATGGCGGGAGAGACCGAACACCGGGGAGCTGTTTTTT.

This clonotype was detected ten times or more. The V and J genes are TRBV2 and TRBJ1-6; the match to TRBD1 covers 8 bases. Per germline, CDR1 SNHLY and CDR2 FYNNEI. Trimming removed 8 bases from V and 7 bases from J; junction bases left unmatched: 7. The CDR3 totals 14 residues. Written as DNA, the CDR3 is TGTGCCAGCCTGGGGACAGGTCCAAATTCACCCCTCCACTTT. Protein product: CASLGTGPNSPLHF. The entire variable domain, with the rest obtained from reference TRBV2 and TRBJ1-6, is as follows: EPEVTQTPSHQVTQMGQEVILRCVPISNHLYFYWYRQILGQKVEFLVSFYNNEISEKSEIFDDQFSVERPDGSNFTLKIRSTKLEDSAMYFCASLGTGPNSPLHFGNGTRLTVT.

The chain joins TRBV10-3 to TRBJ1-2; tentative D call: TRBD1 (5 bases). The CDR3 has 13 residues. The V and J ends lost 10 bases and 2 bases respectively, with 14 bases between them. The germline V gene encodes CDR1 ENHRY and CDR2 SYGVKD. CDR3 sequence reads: CASRKDNNYGYTF. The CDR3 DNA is TGTGCCAGCAGAAAGGACAACAACTATGGCTACACCTTC.

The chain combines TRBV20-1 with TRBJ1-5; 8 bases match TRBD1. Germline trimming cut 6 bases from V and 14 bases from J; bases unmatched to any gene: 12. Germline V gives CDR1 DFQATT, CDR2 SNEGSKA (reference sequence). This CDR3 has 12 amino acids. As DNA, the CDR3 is TGCAGTGCCAGGGGACAGGTTAGGTACGAGCATTTT. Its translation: CSARGQVRYEHF.